This TCR beta chain came from a study of breast tumors, draining lymph nodes, adjacent tissues. General study results and limits: Tumor repertoires ranked between lymph nodes and nontumor tissue in diversity, with V and J gene preferences. The data were judged consistent with most tumor T cells coming from lymph node and expanding in tumor. Tumor T cell lymph node origin was a supported hypothesis, not proven. Luminal-like breast cancer showed significantly greater tumor-nontumor repertoire similarity than basal-like breast cancer did.

J was trimmed by 2 bases and V by 8 bases; bases with no gene match: 5. The CDR3 is made up of 13 amino acids. Germline V CDR1 and CDR2: LNHDA, SQIVND (reference sequence). This clonotype was picked up many times. Its specificity is unknown. Each CDR3 protein gets one entry after TCRdb re-called the multiplex PCR reads with MiXCR. The sample consists of 100,000 or so distinct CDR3 sequences, approximately 21% of them appearing once. The lymph nodes were axillary draining lymph nodes from breast cancer patients. The TCR was taken from a female donor with breast cancer. Some clones in this sample may be carry-over from other donors' samples. V is TRBV19 and J is TRBJ2-7; 8 nucleotides match TRBD1. Material: axillary lymph node tissue. The CDR3 here is CASGVTGAYEQYF. The DNA for the CDR3 is TGTGCCAGTGGAGTGACAGGGGCCTACGAGCAGTACTTC. The full variable domain, its missing parts supplied by reference TRBV19 and TRBJ2-7, is DGGITQSPKYLFRKEGQNVTLSCEQNLNHDAMYWYRQDPGQGLRLIYYSQIVNDFQKGDIAEGYSVSREKKESFPLTVTSAQKNPTAFYLCASGVTGAYEQYFGPGTRLTVT.